The source of this T cell receptor beta chain is a study of glioma-infiltrating T cells. Amplification of TCR alpha and beta CDR3 regions from RNA used iRepertoire nested multiplex PCR. TCRdb re-called the multiplex PCR reads with MiXCR, one entry per CDR3 protein. The repertoire holds more than 85,000 distinct CDR3 sequences, with 25% as singletons. Comment on this clonotype: Its antigen remains unknown. Being one base from a much bigger clone, this may be a read error.

Germline CDR1 SEHNR, CDR2 FQNEAQ (reference sequence). This CDR3 is 15 amino acids long. Trimming at V came to 6 bases and at J to 4 bases, leaving 6 bases not matched to a gene. Study-wide findings and caveats: Tissue-blood divergence was below expectation in non-neoplastic patients, above in gliomas.

The origin of this receptor is a human donor with low-grade glioma or glioblastoma, undergoing nonglioma brain surgery, or in good health (not recorded which). The specimen sequenced was glioma tissue, nonneoplastic brain tissue, or PBMCs (not recorded which). This chain connects TRBV7-9 to TRBJ2-3; TRBD2 aligns across 11 bases. The CDR3, as DNA: TGTGCCAGCAGTTCGGCTAGCGGGGGGTCAGATACGCAGTATTTT. Protein product: CASSSASGGSDTQYF. Together with reference TRBV7-9 and TRBJ2-3, the CDR3 gives the full variable domain: DTGVSQNPRHKITKRGQNVTFRCDPISEHNRLYWYRQTLGQGPEFLTYFQNEAQLEKSRLLSDRFSAERPKGSFSTLEIQRTEQGDSAMYLCASSSASGGSDTQYFGPGTRLTVL.